Below are 9 T cell receptor beta chains sequenced from a single sample in a study of OX40 agonist ivuxolimab in advanced cancers. Sequencing used immunoSEQ multiplex PCR; TCRdb keeps in-frame clones, though not all of them. The sample holds fewer than 80,000 clones, 85% seen once. The starting material was CD4+ or CD8+ T cells sorted from blood, obtained in a trial of the OX40 agonist ivuxolimab. These receptors came from an adult with an advanced solid tumor such as melanoma, head and neck, liver or kidney cancer.

The J gene is TRBJ2-7, the V gene TRBV29-1; tentative D call: TRBD1 (5 bases). The CDR3 has 11 residues. V lost 5 bases, J lost 5 bases, and 10 bases lay in between. Germline values: CDR1 SQVTM, CDR2 ANQGSEA. CDR3 sequence reads: CSVQGGHEQYF. CDR3 nucleotides: TGCAGCGTTCAGGGTGGCCACGAGCAGTACTTC.

The chain is built from TRBV19 and TRBJ2-5, with D possibly TRBD2 on 5 matching bases. The CDR3 runs to 13 residues. The V end lost 3 bases, the J end lost 5 bases, and 10 bases lay between the germline ends. Per the germline V gene, CDR1 is LNHDA and CDR2 is SQIVND (reference sequence). CDR3: CASSIMGEETQYF. CDR3 DNA: TGTGCCAGTAGTATTATGGGAGAGGAGACCCAGTACTTC. The whole variable domain, filled in from reference TRBV19 and TRBJ2-5, reads DGGITQSPKYLFRKEGQNVTLSCEQNLNHDAMYWYRQDPGQGLRLIYYSQIVNDFQKGDIAEGYSVSREKKESFPLTVTSAQKNPTAFYLCASSIMGEETQYFGPGTRLLVL.

V gene TRBV5-8 combines with J gene TRBJ1-1, with D hard to call. CDR3 length: 13 residues. V dropped 2 bases and J dropped 4 bases, with 9 bases sitting between them. The germline V gene encodes CDR1 SGHTS and CDR2 YDEGEE. The CDR3 region has the DNA TGTGCCAGCAGCTTCCAGCGTAGCACTGAAGCTTTCTTT. Amino acid sequence: CASSFQRSTEAFF.

This clone was recorded once. Here the CDR3 DNA reads TGCAGCGTTGATCGAGGGGGAAACTACGAGCAGTACTTC. This sequence encodes CSVDRGGNYEQYF. The V call is TRBV29-1, the J call TRBJ2-7; possibly TRBD1 for D (6 bases). The germline CDR1 and CDR2 sequences are SQVTM and ANQGSEA. The CDR3 covers 13 residues. V gave up 3 bases and J gave up 3 bases, with 12 bases separating them.

This rearrangement joins TRBV7-3 to TRBJ2-3; D call uncertain. This CDR3 has 14 amino acids. V lost 5 bases, J lost 0 bases, and 9 bases lay in between. Germline V CDR1 and CDR2: SGHTA, FQGTGA. The chain's CDR3 is CASSLGQSTDTQYF. The CDR3 region has the DNA TGTGCCAGCAGCCTAGGGCAGAGCACAGATACGCAGTATTTT.

V is TRBV5-1 and J is TRBJ1-6; D ambiguous. V was trimmed by 9 bases and J by 10 bases, leaving 17 bases between them. This CDR3 has 13 residues. From germline, CDR1 is SGHRS and CDR2 YFSETQ. The CDR3, as DNA: TGCGCCACCAAAGGGAGTTTTCGCTCACCCCTCCACTTT. This codes for CATKGSFRSPLHF.

This clone was seen a few times. The chain couples TRBV7-9 to TRBJ2-1, with 10 bases lining up with TRBD2. J lost 8 bases, V lost 6 bases, and 7 bases had no gene match. Per germline, CDR1 SEHNR and CDR2 FQNEAQ (reference sequence). The CDR3 covers 14 residues. The CDR3: CASRTAGTSDEQFF. CDR3 DNA: TGTGCCAGCAGAACTGCCGGGACTAGCGATGAGCAGTTCTTC.

The genes are TRBV18 and TRBJ2-7; D possibly matches TRBD1 or TRBD2 (7 bases each). Germline values: CDR1 KGHSH, CDR2 LQKENI. CDR3 length: 18 amino acids. Trimming took off 4 bases at V and 2 bases at J, with 24 bases between the two ends. Written as DNA, the CDR3 is TGTGCCAGCTCACGCCAGGGGGGGCCATCCTTAGCGGCCTACGAGCAGTACTTC. Translation gives CASSRQGGPSLAAYEQYF.

The chain joins TRBV19 to TRBJ1-5; a possible D gene is TRBD1 (5 bases). This CDR3 contains 13 residues. V was clipped by 9 bases and J by 4 bases, with 13 bases between them. CDR1 and CDR2 from the germline V gene are LNHDA and SQIVND (reference sequence). CDR3 residues: CASRGPGNQPQHF. The CDR3 nucleotides are TGTGCCAGCCGGGGACCGGGGAATCAGCCCCAGCATTTT.